This paragraph reports one TCR beta chain. Its cognate antigen has yet to be identified. One base away there is no much larger clone; base qualities are not given. This record belongs to a study of CD8 T cells in ankylosing spondylitis (TCRdb year 2017). Turning to the overall study: T cell receptor beta repertoires were profiled in healthy donors and ankylosing spondylitis patients so that disease-linked TCR variants could be found. Samples of peripheral blood were taken, and for ankylosing spondylitis patients, synovial fluid was collected as well. In total, the full study cohort was made up of 95 to 110 healthy donors and about two dozen ankylosing spondylitis patients. Results the study describes overall, beyond this receptor: According to the report, matched synovial fluid samples from ankylosing spondylitis patients were significantly enriched for the disease-linked clones. A CD8+ phenotype was shown by the disease-linked clones, which were found at relatively low frequencies in peripheral blood. Blood from ankylosing spondylitis patients appeared to be characterized by a TCR beta motif composed of about eight highly homologous amino acid variants. Some TCR beta motif variants had previously been reported in synovial fluid and blood of reactive arthritis patients, which suggested common disease-initiation mechanisms.

The sequencer was an Illumina HiSeq 2500. TCR beta libraries were prepared by quantitative 5'-RACE with molecular barcodes. In the authors' own workflow: A new computational method, built on a probabilistic model of VDJ rearrangement, was used to identify disease-linked TCR variants. TCRdb's own reprocessing of the public reads used fastp at Q25 and MiXCR and kept productive beta chains. Every entry covers one CDR3 protein and lists the most common genes and DNA from its rows. These V and J calls are TCRdb output, not the study's own analysis. For this sample the table gives approximately 150,000 distinct CDR3 sequences, of which around a third were detected only once. The ten top clones hold approximately 5.9% of the sample. For CDR1 and CDR2, the germline V gene lists SGHDN and FVKESK. The V end gives up 1 base and the J end 3 bases, leaving 7 bases in the junction not matched to a gene. The CDR3 holds 18 amino acids from the cysteine to the phenylalanine. Left in the record is the CDR3 DNA by itself, 54 bases read in frame from the first base.

Synovial fluid samples and blood samples obtained from the same ankylosing spondylitis patients were matched. Material for sequencing was synovial fluid, either unsorted or a sorted T cell fraction (not recorded which). This receptor was obtained from a male donor with ankylosing spondylitis. The chain was built from TRBV14 and TRBJ2-5; TRBD2 matches 14 bases in the middle. In nucleotide form, the sequence is TGTGCCAGCAGCCAAGCACCGCCGGGACTAGCGGGAGAAGAGACCCAGTACTTC. This sequence encodes CASSQAPPGLAGEETQYF.